This passage covers 2 T cell receptor beta chains from one sample sequenced in a study of graft-versus-host responses after intestinal transplantation. These receptors' antigens are unknown. TCRdb's table, derived via immunoSEQ multiplex PCR, lists solely in-frame clones and lacks some. The table records tens of thousands of clones, 93% of them present only once. Sequenced material: unstimulated CD8+ T cells sorted from spleen or lymph node cells, taken before transplant. The receptors come from a human donor who was the organ donor for an intestinal transplant.

This chain connects TRBV12-1 to TRBJ2-3; TRBD2 reflects the table's D call only, with no check against the DNA. TRBV12-1 is listed as a pseudogene. The CDR3 consists of 21 residues. The CDR3 loop reads CASSFVNSVVLAGGGTDTQYF. In nucleotides, the CDR3 is TGTGCCAGCAGCTTTGTCAATTCGGTGGTTCTAGCGGGGGGGGGCACAGATACGCAGTATTTT.

J is TRBJ1-2 and V is TRBV2, with TRBD1 matching over 7 bases. CDR1 and CDR2 from the germline V gene are SNHLY and FYNNEI. The trim removed 9 bases at V and 3 bases at J, leaving 4 bases unmatched. CDR3 size: 12 residues. The chain's CDR3 is CARTGRDYGYTF. In DNA, the CDR3 is TGTGCCAGGACAGGGCGAGACTATGGCTACACCTTC.